Listed here are 5 T cell receptor beta chains from one sample, sequenced in a study of blood T cell repertoires in COVID-19 (TCRdb year 2020). The library came from the immunoSEQ multiplex PCR assay. Not all clones reach the TCRdb copy of this immuneACCESS table, which keeps in-frame sequences only. Checked studies attribute under half of the gap to unresolved V genes and leave the rest unexplained. Counted in this sample were about 200,000 clones; approximately 83% of them appeared once. More than 4.5% of the sample rests with the top ten. The sequenced sample was PBMCs or T cells enriched from blood (not recorded which). Receptors originate from a woman in her forties or fifties who had been exposed to COVID-19.

The count of this clone is one. The rearrangement uses TRBV9 and TRBJ2-1; tentatively, D is TRBD1 (7 bases). This CDR3 spans 17 amino acids. The germline CDR1 and CDR2 sequences are SGDLS and YYNGEE. The V end was cut by 3 bases, the J end by 0 bases, with 16 bases between. In DNA form, the CDR3 reads TGTGCCAGCAGCGGCCGATCAGGGGGGAGCTCCTACAATGAGCAGTTCTTC. Its translation is CASSGRSGGSSYNEQFF.

This clone appeared a single time. The chain links TRBV7-8 to TRBJ2-7, with TRBD2 matching 7 bases. The germline V gene has CDR1 SGHVS and CDR2 FQNEAQ. CDR3 length: 15 residues. V trimming: 0 bases; J trimming: 3 bases; junction bases outside the gene matches: 5. CDR3 protein: CASSLALGRIYEQYF. CDR3 DNA sequence: TGTGCCAGCAGCTTAGCGCTCGGGAGGATCTACGAGCAGTACTTC.

This clone turned up a few times. This chain joins TRBV3-1 (or the pseudogene TRBV3-2) and TRBJ1-2; maybe TRBD1 (6 bases). V lost 0 bases and J lost 4, with 12 bases in between. From germline, CDR1 is LGHDT and CDR2 YNNKEL (reference sequence). The CDR3 is made up of 15 amino acids. The CDR3 coding sequence is TGTGCCAGCAGCCAAGAAGCACAGGGTCCCTATGGCTACACCTTC. Encoded protein: CASSQEAQGPYGYTF.

The rearrangement uses TRBV5-1 and TRBJ2-7, with D possibly being TRBD2 (6 bases). Trimming left V 4 bases short and J 6 bases short, with 20 bases between. The CDR3 length is 15 residues. Germline V gene lookup returns CDR1 SGHRS and CDR2 YFSETQ. The CDR3 here is CASSPATGQGGEQYF. CDR3 bases: TGCGCCAGCAGCCCAGCGACGGGGCAGGGAGGCGAGCAGTACTTC.

The rearrangement joins TRBV29-1 to TRBJ1-5, with no clear D. The CDR3 is made up of 13 amino acids. V was clipped by 4 bases and J by 0 bases, with 7 bases between them. CDR1 is SQVTM, CDR2 ANQGSEA, per germline. CDR3 DNA: TGCAGCGTTGCCGGAGATAGCAATCAGCCCCAGCATTTT. Amino acid sequence: CSVAGDSNQPQHF.